A selection of T cell receptor beta chains follows, all from one sample in a study of shared clonotypes between healthy human individuals. TCRdb keeps only in-frame clones here, not all; method: immunoSEQ multiplex PCR. The sample lists about 590,000 clones, 95% occurring once. Specimen: naive CD8+ T cells sorted from blood. Receptors originate from a woman under 40 in good health. Each CDR3 is given with its conserved first and last residue. The D gene is left open where the match is weak. Size is stated for part of the rows, as once, few or many counts, or as a class when the clone is expanded.

d_call	v_call	j_call	clone_size	cdr3_aa	cdr3_nt
.	TRBV28	TRBJ2-2	.	CASSPLIPGGDDIGGELFF	TGTGCCAGCAGCCCGCTAATCCCTGGCGGAGATGATATAGGCGGGGAGCTGTTTTTT
TRBD1	TRBV6-5	TRBJ2-7	.	CASSYMDRVDEQYF	TGTGCCAGCAGTTACATGGACAGGGTCGACGAGCAGTACTTC
.	TRBV14	TRBJ1-1	.	CASSLGLGAEAFF	TGTGCCAGCAGCCTTGGATTGGGGGCTGAAGCTTTCTTT
.	TRBV19	TRBJ2-1	.	CASSISGSYEQFF	TGTGCCAGTAGTATAAGTGGGAGCTATGAGCAGTTCTTC
.	TRBV9	TRBJ2-7	.	CASSGGGSYSYEQYF	TGTGCCAGCTCCGGTGGGGGATCCTACTCCTACGAGCAGTACTTC
TRBD1	TRBV27	TRBJ1-2	.	CASSTGGSDGYTF	TGTGCCAGCAGTACAGGGGGCTCGGATGGCTACACCTTC
TRBD1	TRBV27	TRBJ1-1	.	CASSLSQGVEAFF	TGTGCCAGCAGTTTGTCGCAGGGGGTCGAAGCTTTCTTT
.	TRBV7-9	TRBJ2-7	once	CASSATGAAVDEQYF	TGTGCCAGCAGCGCGACAGGAGCCGCTGTAGACGAGCAGTACTTC
.	TRBV21-1	TRBJ1-2	.	CASSKGAGLVCGGYTF	TGTGCCAGCAGCAAAGGGGCAGGGCTCGTATGCGGTGGCTACACCTTC
.	TRBV7-8	TRBJ2-7	.	CASIPSAVYYEQYF	TGTGCCAGCATCCCATCAGCGGTCTACTACGAGCAGTACTTC
.	TRBV28	TRBJ1-1	.	CASSFVYSVRTEAFF	TGTGCCAGCAGTTTCGTGTATTCCGTTCGGACTGAAGCTTTCTTT
.	TRBV15	TRBJ2-1	.	CATSLYNEQFF	TGTGCCACCAGCCTCTACAATGAGCAGTTCTTC
.	TRBV29-1	TRBJ2-1	.	CSVVYRYNEQFF	TGCAGCGTTGTGTACAGATACAATGAGCAGTTCTTC
.	TRBV28	TRBJ2-1	.	CASRQIAVSYNEQFF	TGTGCCAGCAGACAAATAGCGGTAAGCTACAATGAGCAGTTCTTC
.	TRBV28	TRBJ1-1	.	CASSQGRSSNTEAFF	TGTGCCAGCAGCCAAGGACGGTCATCGAACACTGAAGCTTTCTTT
TRBD2	TRBV7-9	TRBJ2-7	once	CATRLAGSYEQYF	TGTGCCACCAGACTAGCGGGGTCCTACGAGCAGTACTTC
TRBD2	TRBV27	TRBJ2-4	.	CASSAWEAGGTKNIQYF	TGTGCCAGCAGTGCATGGGAAGCGGGAGGGACCAAAAACATTCAGTACTTC
.	TRBV5-4	TRBJ1-2	.	CASSPRGRPNYGYTF	TGTGCCAGCAGCCCCCGAGGGAGACCTAACTATGGCTACACCTTC
TRBD1	TRBV5-6	TRBJ2-2	once	CASSLGDRGLSGELFF	TGTGCCAGCAGCTTGGGAGACAGGGGGCTTTCCGGGGAGCTGTTTTTT
.	TRBV28	TRBJ1-1	.	CASSSLIRGARKNTEAFF	TGTGCCAGCAGTTCACTTATTAGGGGCGCTCGGAAGAACACTGAAGCTTTCTTT
TRBD1	TRBV5-1	TRBJ2-4	.	CASSPRTGKNIQYF	TGCGCCAGCAGCCCCCGGACAGGGAAAAACATTCAGTACTTC
TRBD1	TRBV27	TRBJ2-1	.	CASSLGDRQFF	TGTGCCAGCAGTTTAGGGGACAGGCAGTTCTTC
.	TRBV13	TRBJ2-7	.	CASSLGEGSQGGYEQYF	TGTGCCAGCAGCTTAGGCGAAGGCAGCCAAGGGGGATACGAGCAGTACTTC
TRBD2	TRBV9	TRBJ2-3	.	CASSPGLASTDTQYF	TGTGCCAGCAGCCCCGGACTAGCTAGCACAGATACGCAGTATTTT
.	TRBV27	TRBJ1-5	once	CASSFRVPGGYSNQPQHF	TGTGCCAGCAGTTTCAGGGTCCCGGGGGGATATAGCAATCAGCCCCAGCATTTT
.	TRBV27	TRBJ1-6	.	CASSEDSLVSPLHF	TGTGCCAGCAGCGAGGACAGTTTAGTGTCACCCCTCCACTTT
.	TRBV9	TRBJ2-7	.	CASSVRGRRSDEQYF	TGTGCCAGCAGCGTTCGGGGCAGGCGTTCGGACGAGCAGTACTTC
.	TRBV6-5	TRBJ1-1	.	CASSYGAFQRGTEAFF	TGTGCCAGCAGTTACGGCGCCTTCCAGCGGGGCACTGAAGCTTTCTTT
TRBD1	TRBV10-3	TRBJ1-2	.	CAIRSQGAKGYTF	TGTGCCATCAGATCACAGGGGGCTAAGGGCTACACCTTC
.	TRBV28	TRBJ2-1	.	CASSLISVMNEQFF	TGTGCCAGCAGTTTAATAAGTGTTATGAATGAGCAGTTCTTC
.	TRBV29-1	TRBJ2-5	.	CSVMSLEGETQYF	TGCAGCGTGATGTCGTTGGAAGGAGAGACCCAGTACTTC
.	TRBV7-8	TRBJ2-5	.	CASSSVISFQETQYF	TGTGCCAGCAGTTCGGTCATTTCCTTCCAAGAGACCCAGTACTTC
.	TRBV27	TRBJ1-4	.	CASSLSGGLKLFF	TGTGCCAGCAGTTTAAGCGGGGGGCTAAAACTGTTTTTT
.	TRBV19	TRBJ1-5	.	CASLRGGANQPQHF	TGTGCCAGCCTTCGAGGGGGGGCGAATCAGCCCCAGCATTTT
TRBD2	TRBV7-9	TRBJ2-1	.	CASSPGTSGNNEQFF	TGTGCCAGCAGCCCCGGGACTAGCGGAAACAATGAGCAGTTCTTC
.	TRBV14	TRBJ2-1	once	CASSQALWDGLYNEQFF	TGTGCCAGCAGCCAAGCACTATGGGACGGACTCTACAATGAGCAGTTCTTC
TRBD1	TRBV7-9	TRBJ1-4	once	CASSSAGGVGQGKLFF	TGTGCCAGCAGCTCGGCAGGGGGCGTAGGACAAGGAAAACTGTTTTTT
.	TRBV27	TRBJ1-2	.	CASSSPGLGGYTF	TGTGCCAGCAGTTCGCCGGGCCTGGGGGGCTACACCTTC
.	TRBV6-1	TRBJ2-2	.	CASSEFNAEGLGGELFF	TGTGCCAGCAGTGAATTTAACGCGGAGGGCCTAGGCGGGGAGCTGTTTTTT
TRBD2	TRBV19	TRBJ2-7	.	CASSIGRGETYEQYF	TGTGCCAGTAGTATCGGGAGGGGGGAAACCTACGAGCAGTACTTC
.	TRBV5-1	TRBJ2-1	.	CASGVDWGTEQFF	TGCGCCAGCGGCGTGGATTGGGGAACTGAGCAGTTCTTC
.	TRBV7-8	TRBJ1-2	.	CASSSGVPDGYTF	TGTGCCAGCAGCTCAGGGGTCCCGGATGGCTACACCTTC
.	TRBV9	TRBJ2-7	.	CASSARDTNEQYF	TGTGCCAGCAGCGCCCGAGACACCAACGAGCAGTACTTC
.	TRBV29-1	TRBJ1-2	once	CSVAGEPYGYTF	TGCAGCGTTGCAGGGGAACCCTATGGCTACACCTTC
.	TRBV28	TRBJ1-1	.	CASSLWGYTEAFF	TGTGCCAGCAGTTTGTGGGGATACACTGAAGCTTTCTTT
TRBD1	TRBV5-4	TRBJ2-1	.	CASSGTGANEQFF	TGTGCCAGCAGCGGGACAGGCGCGAATGAGCAGTTCTTC